This TCR beta chain was obtained from a study of T cells in Graves' hyperthyroidism and ophthalmopathy. Study outcomes and limitations: Most clonotypes expanded in thyroid above 0.001 were likewise present in blood.

In the case of this clonotype: Its target is unknown.

Duration under 3 months, a NOSPECS grade of at least 4, and a Clinical Activity Score of at least 3 characterized the ophthalmopathy patients. Uncontrolled infection, other autoimmune disease, pregnancy or lactation excluded patients. Diagnosis rested on symptoms, serum thyroxine and TRAb, thyroid ultrasound, and orbital computed tomography. Trimming at V came to 1 base and at J to 8 bases, leaving 0 bases not matched to a gene. Germline CDR1 and CDR2: SGHNT and YENEEA. The CDR3 sequence is 12 residues long. RNA transcripts yielded amplified TCR beta CDR3 regions. Carried out on the TCR CDR3, a first-round RT-PCR used the HTBI primer set. TCRdb re-called the multiplex PCR reads through MiXCR, storing one row per CDR3 protein. The sample holds approximately 400,000 distinct CDR3 sequences; roughly 15% are singletons and the top ten take roughly 21%.

Sequenced input: blood. This clonotype was obtained from a woman aged 25 to 39 with Graves' ophthalmopathy. The chain combines TRBV11-3 with TRBJ2-3; 7 bases are shared with TRBD2. CDR3 in amino acids: CASSLGEGTQYF. DNA of the CDR3: TGTGCCAGCAGCTTAGGGGAGGGTACGCAGTATTTT.